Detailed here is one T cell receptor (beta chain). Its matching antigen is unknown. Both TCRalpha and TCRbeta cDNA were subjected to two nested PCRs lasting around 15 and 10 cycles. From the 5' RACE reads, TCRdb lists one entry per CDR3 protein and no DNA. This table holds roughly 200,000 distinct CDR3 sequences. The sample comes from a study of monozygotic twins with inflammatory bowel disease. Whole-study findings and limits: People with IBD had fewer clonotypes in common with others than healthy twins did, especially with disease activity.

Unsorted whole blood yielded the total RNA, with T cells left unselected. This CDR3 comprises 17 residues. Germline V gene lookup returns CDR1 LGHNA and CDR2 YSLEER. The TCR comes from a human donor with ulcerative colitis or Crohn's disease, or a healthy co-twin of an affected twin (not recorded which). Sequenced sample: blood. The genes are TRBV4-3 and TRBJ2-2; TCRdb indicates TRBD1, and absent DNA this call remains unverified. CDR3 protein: CASSQVPHRENTGELFF.